Below are 29 T cell receptor beta chains sequenced from a single sample in a study of OX40 agonist ivuxolimab in advanced cancers. The method was the immunoSEQ multiplex PCR assay. Entries here come from immuneACCESS through TCRdb and include only in-frame sequences with V and J called. Some clones fail to appear in such tables; in the studies checked, an unresolved V gene covers under half of the shortfall, and the cause of the remainder is unknown. The sample table contains about 70,000 clones; only one count was recorded for roughly 80% of them. The ten largest clones take up 1.1% of the sample. The source was CD4+ or CD8+ T cells sorted from blood, collected in a trial of the OX40 agonist ivuxolimab. These receptors came from an adult with an advanced solid tumor such as melanoma, head and neck, liver or kidney cancer.

The chain joins TRBV11-2 to TRBJ1-1; D gene uncertain. From germline, CDR1 is SGHAT and CDR2 FQNNGV. CDR3 length: 12 residues. Trimming left V 4 bases short and J 5 bases short, with 8 bases between. CDR3 in amino acids: CASSSKWTEAFF. DNA for the CDR3: TGTGCCAGCAGCTCCAAGTGGACTGAAGCTTTCTTT.

The chain couples TRBV7-9 to TRBJ1-5, with TRBD1 as a possible D gene (6 bases). V was clipped by 3 bases and J by 3 bases, with 12 bases between them. CDR3 length: 15 residues. CDR1 SEHNR and CDR2 FQNEAQ come from the germline V gene (reference sequence). In DNA, the CDR3 is TGTGCCAGCAGCTTCTCTTGGACAGACAATCAGCCCCAGCATTTT. It translates to CASSFSWTDNQPQHF.

This chain connects TRBV9 to TRBJ2-5; maybe TRBD2 (5 bases). The CDR3 covers 13 residues. Between the trimmed V and J ends, which lost 0 bases and 2 bases, there was a span of 5 bases. Germline CDR1 and CDR2: SGDLS and YYNGEE. CDR3 protein: CASSVGLQETQYF. The CDR3 coding sequence is TGTGCCAGCAGCGTAGGACTACAAGAGACCCAGTACTTC. The full variable domain, with the rest looked up from reference TRBV9 and TRBJ2-5, is DSGVTQTPKHLITATGQRVTLRCSPRSGDLSVYWYQQSLDQGLQFLIQYYNGEERAKGNILERFSAQQFPDLHSELNLSSLELGDSALYFCASSVGLQETQYFGPGTRLLVL.

The chain couples TRBV18 to TRBJ2-5, with TRBD2 matching 9 bases. The V gene end was trimmed by 1 base and the J gene end by 4 bases; junction bases not matched to a gene: 4. The CDR3 contains 15 residues. Germline CDR1 is KGHSH and CDR2 is LQKENI. CDR3 DNA sequence: TGTGCCAGCTCACCACAGCGGGGGGCAAGAGAGACCCAGTACTTC. Encoded protein: CASSPQRGARETQYF.

The chain carries TRBV11-2 and TRBJ1-1; D not resolved. From germline, CDR1 is SGHAT and CDR2 FQNNGV. The CDR3 loop spans 14 amino acids. The V and J ends lost 5 bases and 0 bases respectively, with 10 bases between them. CDR3 coding DNA: TGTGCCAGCAGCGCCCGGTGGTTGAACACTGAAGCTTTCTTT. Translation gives CASSARWLNTEAFF. Looking up the rest from reference TRBV11-2 and TRBJ1-1 gives the full variable domain: EAGVAQSPRYKIIEKRQSVAFWCNPISGHATLYWYQQILGQGPKLLIQFQNNGVVDDSQLPKDRFSAERLKGVDSTLKIQPAKLEDSAVYLCASSARWLNTEAFFGQGTRLTVV.

This clone was detected a few times. CDR3 sequence reads: CASSLGSIGNTIYF. As DNA, the CDR3 is TGTGCCAGCAGCTTAGGGAGTATTGGAAACACCATATATTTT. The chain recombines TRBV11-2 with TRBJ1-3; no clear D. V shed 1 base and J shed 3 bases, with 7 bases lying between them. Germline V gene data show CDR1 as SGHAT and CDR2 as FQNNGV. The CDR3 is 14 residues long.

This clone has more than one count but fewer than ten. The chain carries TRBV5-6 and TRBJ1-5; D is unresolved. The CDR3 loop spans 15 amino acids. CDR1 and CDR2 from the germline V gene are SGHDT and YYEEEE. Trimming removed 3 bases from V and 0 bases from J, with 10 bases in between. CDR3 residues: CASSSGMYSNQPQHF. In nucleotides, the CDR3 is TGTGCCAGCAGCTCTGGCATGTATAGCAATCAGCCCCAGCATTTT. Combining the CDR3 with reference TRBV5-6 and TRBJ1-5 gives the whole variable domain DAGVTQSPTHLIKTRGQQVTLRCSPKSGHDTVSWYQQALGQGPQFIFQYYEEEERQRGNFPDRFSGHQFPNYSSELNVNALLLGDSALYLCASSSGMYSNQPQHFGDGTRLSIL.

The J gene is TRBJ2-1, the V gene TRBV12-5; TRBD2 agrees at 12 bases. With V trimmed by 6 bases and J by 4 bases, 4 bases remained unmatched. The CDR3 totals 15 residues. The germline CDR1 and CDR2 sequences are LGHNT and FRNRAP. The CDR3 sequence is CASGPGLAGYNEQFF. DNA for the CDR3: TGTGCTAGTGGCCCAGGACTAGCGGGGTACAATGAGCAGTTCTTC.

The chain is built from TRBV7-2 and TRBJ2-1, with 11 bases lining up with TRBD2. Germline values: CDR1 SGHTA, CDR2 FQGNSA. The CDR3 loop spans 15 amino acids. V shed 5 bases and J 3 bases; nucleotides not matched to a gene: 3. Here the CDR3 DNA reads TGTGCCAGCAGCCCGCTAGCGGGGGGCTACAATGAGCAGTTCTTC. Translating it yields CASSPLAGGYNEQFF.

The chain links TRBV28 to TRBJ1-1, with 7 bases aligning to TRBD1. Germline lookup yields CDR1 MDHEN and CDR2 SYDVKM. The length of the CDR3 is 14 residues. The junction had 7 bases not matched to a gene; V was cut back by 7 bases and J by 2 bases. The CDR3 reads CASNPGQLNTEAFF. Written as DNA, the CDR3 is TGTGCCAGCAATCCGGGACAGCTAAACACTGAAGCTTTCTTT.

The rearrangement uses TRBV7-9 and TRBJ2-7, with a tentative D call TRBD1 (6 bases). Trimming took 5 bases from V and 12 from J, leaving 20 bases between them. The CDR3 sequence is 13 residues long. Germline CDR1 SEHNR, CDR2 FQNEAQ (reference sequence). CDR3 region: CASSAPTGPWGYF. In DNA, the CDR3 is TGTGCCAGCAGCGCCCCGACAGGCCCCTGGGGGTACTTC.

The chain carries TRBV2 and TRBJ1-5; TRBD1 might be the D (5 bases). The CDR3 runs 13 residues. The V gene lost 4 bases and the J gene lost 2 bases, with 6 bases spanning the gap. Germline lookup yields CDR1 SNHLY and CDR2 FYNNEI. This CDR3 is CASSGGGNQPQHF. CDR3 nucleotide sequence: TGTGCCAGCAGTGGGGGGGGCAATCAGCCCCAGCATTTT.

V is TRBV5-1 and J is TRBJ1-6; D unclear. Trimming shortened V by 3 bases and J by 10 bases, and 17 bases separated the two germline ends. The germline V gene has CDR1 SGHRS and CDR2 YFSETQ. The CDR3 has 15 amino acids. CDR3 protein: CASSSFSVSESPLHF. In nucleotides, the CDR3 is TGCGCCAGCAGCTCCTTTTCGGTTTCGGAATCACCCCTCCACTTT.

This clone was seen only a few times. The chain uses TRBV6-1 and TRBJ1-1; TRBD1 might be the D (6 bases). V dropped 5 bases and J dropped 7 bases, with 17 bases sitting between them. The CDR3 loop spans 14 amino acids. CDR1 is MNHNS and CDR2 is SASEGT in the germline V gene. The CDR3 nucleotides read TGTGCCAGCAGTCATTATACTAGGGACATTGAAGCTTTCTTT. Translating it yields CASSHYTRDIEAFF.

The CDR3 here is CASSLDSVGVENSPLHF. The CDR3 bases are TGCGCCAGCAGCTTGGACTCGGTCGGGGTCGAGAATTCACCCCTCCACTTT. The rearrangement links TRBV5-1 to TRBJ1-6; D is unresolved. Germline loops: CDR1 SGHRS, CDR2 YFSETQ. The CDR3 spans 17 residues. Trimming removed 0 bases at V and 7 bases at J, with 17 bases between. The complete variable domain, with remaining parts taken from reference TRBV5-1 and TRBJ1-6, reads KAGVTQTPRYLIKTRGQQVTLSCSPISGHRSVSWYQQTPGQGLQFLFEYFSETQRNKGNFPGRFSGRQFSNSRSEMNVSTLELGDSALYLCASSLDSVGVENSPLHFGNGTRLTVT.

This chain uses TRBV29-1 with TRBJ1-4, with no clear D. The V gene's germline CDR1 is SQVTM and CDR2 ANQGSEA. The ends were cut back, 2 bases at V and 8 bases at J, with 12 bases in the middle. This CDR3 is 13 amino acids long. CDR3 DNA sequence: TGCAGCGTTGAATTCGGCAGTAACGAAAAACTGTTTTTT. Protein product: CSVEFGSNEKLFF.

V is TRBV5-5 and J is TRBJ2-7; D is possibly TRBD2 (5 bases). The V gene lost 0 bases and the J gene lost 3 bases, with 10 bases spanning the gap. This CDR3 region has 14 residues. Germline assignment: CDR1 SGHKS and CDR2 YYEKEE (reference sequence). For the CDR3, the DNA is TGTGCCAGCAGCTTGGCCGGACTCGGCTACGAGCAGTACTTC. Amino acid sequence: CASSLAGLGYEQYF.

The chain joins TRBV5-1 to TRBJ2-4; no firm D call. Germline CDR1 SGHRS, CDR2 YFSETQ. Trimming left V 4 bases short and J 7 bases short, with 15 bases between. The CDR3 consists of 14 residues. CDR3: CASSPGPGRNIQYF. In DNA form, the CDR3 reads TGCGCCAGCAGCCCCGGCCCGGGTCGGAACATTCAGTACTTC.

The genes are TRBV5-6 and TRBJ1-4, with a tentative D call TRBD1 (5 bases). The length of the CDR3 is 14 residues. Germline assignment: CDR1 SGHDT and CDR2 YYEEEE. V lost 0 bases to trimming and J lost 5 bases, with 8 bases between them. The CDR3 DNA reads as TGTGCCAGCAGCTTGGGGACACCAAATGAAAAACTGTTTTTT. It is translated as CASSLGTPNEKLFF.

This chain connects TRBV11-2 to TRBJ1-5; 9 nucleotides agree with TRBD1. The CDR3 totals 17 residues. In germline, CDR1 is SGHAT, CDR2 FQNNGV. V trimming: 4 bases; J trimming: 5 bases; junction bases outside the gene matches: 12. Written as DNA, the CDR3 is TGTGCCAGCAGCTCCCGACCGGGACAGGGAGCCCATCAGCCCCAGCATTTT. Protein product: CASSSRPGQGAHQPQHF.

The chain links TRBV29-1 to TRBJ2-6; 9 positions agree with TRBD1. Looked up from germline, CDR1 is SQVTM and CDR2 is ANQGSEA. This CDR3 is 16 amino acids long. With 5 bases clipped from V and 0 bases from J, the junction kept 5 bases outside the gene matches. CDR3 protein: CSVSRDRVSGANVLTF. In nucleotides, the CDR3 is TGCAGCGTTTCCCGGGACAGGGTCTCTGGGGCCAACGTCCTGACTTTC.

The chain couples TRBV2 to TRBJ1-2, with unresolved D. The germline CDR1 and CDR2 sequences are SNHLY and FYNNEI. Between the trimmed V and J ends, which lost 7 bases and 4 bases, there was a span of 10 bases. The CDR3 contains 12 residues. The CDR3 reads CASTQEVYGYTF. CDR3 nucleotide sequence: TGTGCCAGCACCCAGGAGGTCTATGGCTACACCTTC. The full variable domain, rest sourced from reference TRBV2 and TRBJ1-2, is EPEVTQTPSHQVTQMGQEVILRCVPISNHLYFYWYRQILGQKVEFLVSFYNNEISEKSEIFDDQFSVERPDGSNFTLKIRSTKLEDSAMYFCASTQEVYGYTFGSGTRLTVV.

The chain couples TRBV30 to TRBJ1-1; the D is unclear. The CDR3 contains 13 residues. V lost 4 bases, J lost 0 bases, and 9 bases lay in between. CDR1 is GTSNPN, CDR2 SVGIG, per germline (reference sequence). CDR3 in amino acids: CAWTSWVNTEAFF. In DNA form, the CDR3 reads TGTGCCTGGACCTCGTGGGTGAACACTGAAGCTTTCTTT.

This chain connects TRBV5-4 to TRBJ1-1; D possibly corresponds to TRBD1 (5 bases). The length of the CDR3 is 14 residues. CDR1 SGHNT and CDR2 YYREEE come from the germline V gene (reference sequence). V shed 6 bases and J shed 4 bases, with 16 bases lying between them. CDR3 nucleotides: TGTGCCAGCACCAGGGAAGGGTATGTCACTGAAGCTTTCTTT. It specifies CASTREGYVTEAFF.

CDR3 loop: CASSPRDGINQPQHF. In nucleotides, the CDR3 is TGTGCCAGCAGCCCCCGGGACGGAATAAATCAGCCCCAGCATTTT. The chain uses TRBV7-9 and TRBJ1-5; perhaps TRBD1 as D (5 bases). The V end was cut by 5 bases, the J end by 4 bases, with 15 bases between. CDR1 is SEHNR and CDR2 is FQNEAQ in the germline V gene (reference sequence). CDR3 length: 15 residues.

V gene TRBV4-1 combines with J gene TRBJ1-4; D call uncertain. V was trimmed by 1 base and J by 13 bases, leaving 13 bases between them. CDR3 length: 13 amino acids. Per the germline V gene, CDR1 is MGHRA and CDR2 is YSYEKL. DNA for the CDR3: TGCGCCAGCAGCCAAGTCGGATTCGTCGGACTGTTTTTT. Protein: CASSQVGFVGLFF.

The chain couples TRBV27 to TRBJ2-7, with no clear D. Trimming removed 5 bases at V and 0 bases at J, with 8 bases between. The CDR3 loop spans 13 amino acids. Germline CDR1 MNHEY, CDR2 SMNVEV (reference sequence). The CDR3 is CASSPRLSYEQYF. In DNA, the CDR3 is TGTGCCAGCAGTCCTAGGCTCTCCTACGAGCAGTACTTC.

This chain uses TRBV7-9 with TRBJ1-3; 9 bases align to TRBD1. The CDR3 contains 17 residues. Trimming at V came to 0 bases and at J to 7 bases, leaving 10 bases not matched to a gene. Germline V lookup: CDR1 SEHNR, CDR2 FQNEAQ (reference sequence). The CDR3 loop reads CASSLAPGQGSFNTIYF. DNA for the CDR3: TGTGCCAGCAGCTTAGCCCCGGGACAGGGAAGCTTTAACACCATATATTTT. Full variable domain (missing parts from reference TRBV7-9 and TRBJ1-3): DTGVSQNPRHKITKRGQNVTFRCDPISEHNRLYWYRQTLGQGPEFLTYFQNEAQLEKSRLLSDRFSAERPKGSFSTLEIQRTEQGDSAMYLCASSLAPGQGSFNTIYFGEGSWLTVV.

The chain is built from TRBV7-9 and TRBJ2-7; D possibly uses TRBD1 or TRBD2 (6 bases each). Trimming stripped 1 base from V and 5 bases from J, with 15 bases between. The germline V gene encodes CDR1 SEHNR and CDR2 FQNEAQ (reference sequence). The CDR3 covers 15 residues. This chain's CDR3 is CASSLGGGPSHEQYF. The DNA for the CDR3 is TGTGCCAGCAGCTTAGGAGGGGGGCCGTCGCACGAGCAGTACTTC.